A single sample gave rise to the 8 T cell receptor beta chains below, sequenced in a study of T cells in localized non-small cell lung cancer. Some clones are missing from TCRdb's copy, which holds only in-frame ones; the method was immunoSEQ multiplex PCR. The sample yields more than 100,000 clones, around 92% seen once. The source material was peripheral blood, sampled before any cancer treatment. These receptors originate from an older female donor with stage I lung adenocarcinoma.

The rearrangement links TRBV5-5 to TRBJ2-4; 7 positions agree with TRBD2. V shed 5 bases and J 5 bases; nucleotides not matched to a gene: 4. Germline V gene lookup returns CDR1 SGHKS and CDR2 YYEKEE (reference sequence). The CDR3 loop spans 13 amino acids. DNA for the CDR3: TGTGCCAGCAGTCATACTAGCGAAAACATTCAGTACTTC. This codes for CASSHTSENIQYF.

The chain employs TRBV6-6 and TRBJ2-3, with 10 bases lining up with TRBD2. Per germline, CDR1 MNHNY and CDR2 SVGAGI (reference sequence). This CDR3 spans 15 amino acids. J lost 1 base, V lost 5 bases, and 3 bases had no gene match. This CDR3 is CASSRTSGRTDTQYF. CDR3 in DNA: TGTGCCAGCAGTCGGACTAGCGGACGCACAGATACGCAGTATTTT.

V usage is TRBV19 and J usage is TRBJ1-1; the D is unclear. CDR1 and CDR2 from the germline V gene are LNHDA and SQIVND (reference sequence). V lost 5 bases and J lost 4, with 17 bases in between. This CDR3 spans 15 amino acids. The CDR3 sequence is CASSPITTPGTEAFF. CDR3 coding DNA: TGTGCCAGTAGTCCAATCACAACACCCGGCACTGAAGCTTTCTTT. Variable domain in full (rest from reference TRBV19 and TRBJ1-1): DGGITQSPKYLFRKEGQNVTLSCEQNLNHDAMYWYRQDPGQGLRLIYYSQIVNDFQKGDIAEGYSVSREKKESFPLTVTSAQKNPTAFYLCASSPITTPGTEAFFGQGTRLTVV.

The chain joins TRBV5-1 to TRBJ2-3, with 7 bases identical to TRBD2. The length of the CDR3 is 15 residues. From germline, CDR1 is SGHRS and CDR2 YFSETQ. The V gene end was trimmed by 3 bases and the J gene end by 2 bases; junction bases not matched to a gene: 6. CDR3 in amino acids: CASSSVAGFTDTQYF. The CDR3 nucleotides read TGCGCCAGCAGCTCGGTAGCGGGTTTCACAGATACGCAGTATTTT.

This clone was seen once. One end of the junction is discordant with germline, which a read error may explain. CDR3 DNA sequence: TGTGCCAGCAGCTTGCTCGGGGATCAGCCCCAGCATTTT. Translating it yields CASSLLGDQPQHF. The rearrangement uses TRBV5-3 and TRBJ1-5; D is undetermined. TRBV5-3 is filed as an ORF, its function uncertain. The CDR3 is made up of 13 amino acids.

The J gene is TRBJ2-2, the V gene TRBV11-3, with 10 positions matching TRBD2. Germline V gives CDR1 SGHNT, CDR2 YENEEA. Trimming removed 1 base from V and 6 bases from J; junction bases left unmatched: 8. CDR3 length equals 17 residues. The CDR3 DNA reads TGTGCCAGCAGCTTAGTTGGCAGCGGGAGGGGAGCCGGGGAGCTGTTTTTT. It translates to CASSLVGSGRGAGELFF.

The rearrangement links TRBV6-6 to TRBJ2-2, with 7 bases aligning to TRBD1. The junction had 5 bases not matched to a gene; V was cut back by 10 bases and J by 3 bases. This CDR3 has 13 amino acids. CDR1 is MNHNY and CDR2 is SVGAGI in the germline V gene (reference sequence). The CDR3 bases are TGTGCCACCAGGGGGTCGGACACCGGGGAGCTGTTTTTT. This codes for CATRGSDTGELFF.

The genes are TRBV19 and TRBJ2-1; TRBD2 agrees at 11 bases. Trimming removed 1 base from V and 8 bases from J; junction bases left unmatched: 4. Germline V gene lookup returns CDR1 LNHDA and CDR2 SQIVND (reference sequence). The CDR3 is 15 residues long. The CDR3 protein is CASSIASGRYDEQFF. Here the CDR3 DNA reads TGTGCCAGTAGTATAGCTAGCGGGAGGTACGATGAGCAGTTCTTC.